The 8 T cell receptor beta chains below were found in one sample sequenced in a study of graft-versus-host responses after intestinal transplantation. The data were produced by immunoSEQ multiplex PCR, yet TCRdb's version contains in-frame clones alone and is incomplete. The sample records roughly 90,000 clones, 80% to 95% being singletons. These receptors have no identified antigens. The sequences come from unstimulated CD8+ T cells sorted from spleen or lymph node cells, collected before intestinal transplant. These receptors were obtained from a human donor who received an intestinal transplant.

With respect to this clone: At one end, the junction sequence differs from germline, possibly due to a read error. This chain connects TRBV4-1 to TRBJ2-5; D gene uncertain. The CDR3 has 14 amino acids. Germline CDR1 MGHRA, CDR2 YSYEKL. The CDR3 loop reads CASSLVGFQGTQYF. CDR3 nucleotide sequence: TGCGCCAGCAGCCTCGTCGGTTTCCAAGGGACCCAGTACTTC.

This chain connects TRBV4-1 to TRBJ1-1; 7 nucleotides match TRBD1. Per the germline V gene, CDR1 is MGHRA and CDR2 is YSYEKL. V gave up 2 bases and J gave up 5 bases; unmatched junction bases: 11. CDR3 length: 16 residues. The CDR3 loop is CASSQKSLDRETEAFF. CDR3 nucleotide sequence: TGCGCCAGCAGCCAAAAGTCTCTAGACAGGGAAACTGAAGCTTTCTTT.

The rearrangement uses TRBV27 and TRBJ2-1, with no clear D. CDR1 and CDR2 (germline): MNHEY, SMNVEV (reference sequence). V lost 5 bases and J 0 bases, leaving 20 bases between the germline ends. The CDR3 loop spans 18 amino acids. The DNA for the CDR3 is TGTGCCAGCAGTCCCTATCTCCGCTCCATGAGCTCCTACAATGAGCAGTTCTTC. This translates into CASSPYLRSMSSYNEQFF.

V and J are TRBV12-5 and TRBJ1-1; TRBD1 agrees at 9 bases. Trimming removed 1 base from V and 5 bases from J; junction bases left unmatched: 2. The CDR3 runs to 14 residues. Germline lookup yields CDR1 LGHNT and CDR2 FRNRAP. As DNA, the CDR3 is TGTGCTAGTGGTTTGGGACAGGGGGGGACTGAAGCTTTCTTT. Translation: CASGLGQGGTEAFF.

V gene TRBV28 combines with J gene TRBJ1-3; D possibly corresponds to TRBD1 (5 bases). The CDR3 sequence is 15 residues long. V was clipped by 1 base and J by 0 bases, with 7 bases between them. The germline V gene has CDR1 MDHEN and CDR2 SYDVKM. The CDR3: CASSLSGGSGNTIYF. The CDR3 nucleotides are TGTGCCAGCAGTTTATCCGGGGGCTCTGGAAACACCATATATTTT. The full variable domain, with the rest looked up from reference TRBV28 and TRBJ1-3, is DVKVTQSSRYLVKRTGEKVFLECVQDMDHENMFWYRQDPGLGLRLIYFSYDVKMKEKGDIPEGYSVSREKKERFSLILESASTNQTSMYLCASSLSGGSGNTIYFGEGSWLTVV.

The chain couples TRBV5-4 to TRBJ1-3, with D possibly being TRBD1 (5 bases). Germline V lookup: CDR1 SGHNT, CDR2 YYREEE (reference sequence). This CDR3 is built from 14 residues. The V end was cut by 4 bases, the J end by 8 bases, with 16 bases between. CDR3 loop: CASSPFSGGDTIYF. Written as DNA, the CDR3 is TGTGCCAGCAGCCCCTTCTCGGGGGGAGACACCATATATTTT.

This sequence joins TRBV13 and TRBJ2-7; D not resolved. The CDR3 is made up of 15 amino acids. V was clipped by 0 bases and J by 2 bases, with 11 bases between them. Per the germline V gene, CDR1 is PRHDT and CDR2 is FYEKMQ (reference sequence). The CDR3 is CASSLGARAPYEQYF. CDR3 bases: TGTGCCAGCAGCTTAGGGGCTCGGGCACCCTACGAGCAGTACTTC.

This clone has only one observation. The gene calls are TRBV7-9 and TRBJ2-1; 10 bases match TRBD1. This CDR3 comprises 14 residues. CDR1 and CDR2 (germline): SEHNR, FQNEAQ (reference sequence). Losses at the gene ends were 4 bases for V and 5 bases for J; bases not matched to a gene: 2. This CDR3 is CASSWDRGDNEQFF. In DNA form, the CDR3 reads TGTGCCAGCAGCTGGGACAGGGGCGACAATGAGCAGTTCTTC.